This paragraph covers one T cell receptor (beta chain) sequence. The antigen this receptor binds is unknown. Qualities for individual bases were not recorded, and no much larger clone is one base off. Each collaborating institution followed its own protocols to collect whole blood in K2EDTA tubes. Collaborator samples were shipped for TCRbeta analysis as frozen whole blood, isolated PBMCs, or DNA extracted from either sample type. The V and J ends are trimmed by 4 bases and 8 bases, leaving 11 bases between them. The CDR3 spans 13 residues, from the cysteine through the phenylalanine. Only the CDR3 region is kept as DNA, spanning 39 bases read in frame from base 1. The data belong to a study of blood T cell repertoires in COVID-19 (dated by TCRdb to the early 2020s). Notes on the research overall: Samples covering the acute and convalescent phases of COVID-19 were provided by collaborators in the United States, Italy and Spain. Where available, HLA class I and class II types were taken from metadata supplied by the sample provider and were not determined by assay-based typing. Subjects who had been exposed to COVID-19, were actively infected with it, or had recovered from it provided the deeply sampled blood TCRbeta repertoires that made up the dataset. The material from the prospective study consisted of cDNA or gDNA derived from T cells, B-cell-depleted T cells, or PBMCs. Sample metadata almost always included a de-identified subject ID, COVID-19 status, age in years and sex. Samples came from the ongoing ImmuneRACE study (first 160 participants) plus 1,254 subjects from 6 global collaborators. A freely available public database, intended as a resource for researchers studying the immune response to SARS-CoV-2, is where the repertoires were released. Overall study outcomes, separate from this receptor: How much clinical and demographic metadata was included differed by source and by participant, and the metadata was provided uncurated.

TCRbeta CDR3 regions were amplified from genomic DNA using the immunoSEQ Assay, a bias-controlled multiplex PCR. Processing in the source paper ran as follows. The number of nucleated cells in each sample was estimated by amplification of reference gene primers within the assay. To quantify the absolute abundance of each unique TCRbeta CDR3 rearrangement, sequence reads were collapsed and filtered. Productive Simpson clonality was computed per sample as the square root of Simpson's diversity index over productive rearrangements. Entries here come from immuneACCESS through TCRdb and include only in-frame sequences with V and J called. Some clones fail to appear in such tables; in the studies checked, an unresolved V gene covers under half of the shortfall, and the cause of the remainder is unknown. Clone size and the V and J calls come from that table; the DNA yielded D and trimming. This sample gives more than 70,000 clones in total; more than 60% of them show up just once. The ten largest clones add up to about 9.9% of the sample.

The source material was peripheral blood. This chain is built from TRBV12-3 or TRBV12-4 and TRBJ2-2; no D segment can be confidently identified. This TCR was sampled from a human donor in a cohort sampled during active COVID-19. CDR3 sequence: CASSSSTSGELFF. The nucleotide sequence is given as TGTGCCAGCAGTTCCAGTACATCTGGGGAGCTGTTTTTT.